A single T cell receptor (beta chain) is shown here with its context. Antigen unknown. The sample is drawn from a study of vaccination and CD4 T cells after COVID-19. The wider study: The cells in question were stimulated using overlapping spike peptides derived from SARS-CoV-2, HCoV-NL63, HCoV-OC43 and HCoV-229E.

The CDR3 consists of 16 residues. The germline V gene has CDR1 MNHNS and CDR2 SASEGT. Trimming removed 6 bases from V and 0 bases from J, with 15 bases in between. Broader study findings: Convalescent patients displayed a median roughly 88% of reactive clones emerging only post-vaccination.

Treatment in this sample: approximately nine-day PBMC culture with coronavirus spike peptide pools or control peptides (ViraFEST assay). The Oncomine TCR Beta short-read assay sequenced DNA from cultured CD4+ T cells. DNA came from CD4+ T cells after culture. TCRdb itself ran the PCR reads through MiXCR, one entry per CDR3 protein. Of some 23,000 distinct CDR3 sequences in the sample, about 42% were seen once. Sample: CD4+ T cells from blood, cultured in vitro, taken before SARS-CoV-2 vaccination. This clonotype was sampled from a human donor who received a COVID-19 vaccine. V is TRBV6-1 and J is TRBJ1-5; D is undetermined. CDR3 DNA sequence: TGTGCCAGCAGCGAGAATCAAGGGCTTAGCAATCAGCCCCAGCATTTT. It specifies CASSENQGLSNQPQHF.